This TCR beta chain was recovered during a study of T cell responses to AZD1222 COVID-19 vaccine. Study-wide findings and caveats: Seropositive AZD1222 recipients at baseline numbered only 6 or 7. Repertoire sampling was restricted to post-peak T cell response timepoints. Spike-spanning, vaccine-associated CD4 TCRs were dominant at 160-218 and 743-854.

The table came from immunoSEQ multiplex PCR; TCRdb's copy has only in-frame clones and leaves some out. The sample records tens of thousands of clones, 70% to 90% being singletons. About this clone: Its antigen is currently unknown.

V was shortened by 0 bases and J by 5 bases, with 8 bases between the two germline ends. CDR1 is KGHDR and CDR2 is SFDVKD in the germline V gene. The CDR3 runs to 14 residues. This sequence joins TRBV24-1 and TRBJ2-3; D is undetermined. Sequenced material: peripheral blood, taken on day 0 of AZD1222 vaccination. The clonotype originates from an adult in good health. CDR3 bases: TGTGCCACCAGTGATTTGCTGTCGGAAGATACGCAGTATTTT. Residues: CATSDLLSEDTQYF.